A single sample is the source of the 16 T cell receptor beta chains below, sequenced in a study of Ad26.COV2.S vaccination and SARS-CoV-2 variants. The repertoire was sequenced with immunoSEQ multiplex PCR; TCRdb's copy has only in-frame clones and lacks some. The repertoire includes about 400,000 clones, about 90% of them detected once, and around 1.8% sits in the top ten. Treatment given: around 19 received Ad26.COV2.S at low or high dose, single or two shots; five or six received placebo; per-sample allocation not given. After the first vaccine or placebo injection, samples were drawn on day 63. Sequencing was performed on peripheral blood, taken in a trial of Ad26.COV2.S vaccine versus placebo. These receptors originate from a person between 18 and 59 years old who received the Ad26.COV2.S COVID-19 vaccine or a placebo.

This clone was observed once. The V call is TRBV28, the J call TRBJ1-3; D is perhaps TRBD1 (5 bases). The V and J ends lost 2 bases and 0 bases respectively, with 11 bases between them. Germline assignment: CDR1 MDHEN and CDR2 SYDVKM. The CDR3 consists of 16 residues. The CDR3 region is CASSLAGILSGNTIYF. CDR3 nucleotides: TGTGCCAGCAGTTTAGCAGGGATTCTCTCTGGAAACACCATATATTTT.

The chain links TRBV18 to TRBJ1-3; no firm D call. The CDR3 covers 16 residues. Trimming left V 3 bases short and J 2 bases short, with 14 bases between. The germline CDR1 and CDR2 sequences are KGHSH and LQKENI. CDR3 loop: CASSPSGTVAGNTIYF. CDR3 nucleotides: TGTGCCAGCTCACCCTCGGGAACAGTTGCTGGAAACACCATATATTTT.

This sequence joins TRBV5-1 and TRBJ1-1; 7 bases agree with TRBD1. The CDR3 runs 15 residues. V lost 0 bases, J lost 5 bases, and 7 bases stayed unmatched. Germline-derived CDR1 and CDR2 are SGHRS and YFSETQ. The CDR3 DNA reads TGCGCCAGCAGCTTGGGACTGGACAGGTCGACTGAAGCTTTCTTT. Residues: CASSLGLDRSTEAFF.

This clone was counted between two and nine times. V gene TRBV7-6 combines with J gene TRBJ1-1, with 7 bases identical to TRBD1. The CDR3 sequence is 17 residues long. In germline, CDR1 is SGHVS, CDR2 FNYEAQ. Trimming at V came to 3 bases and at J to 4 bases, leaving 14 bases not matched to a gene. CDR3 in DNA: TGTGCCAGCAGCTTCCTAGGTACTCCTGACAGGGTCACTGAAGCTTTCTTT. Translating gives CASSFLGTPDRVTEAFF.

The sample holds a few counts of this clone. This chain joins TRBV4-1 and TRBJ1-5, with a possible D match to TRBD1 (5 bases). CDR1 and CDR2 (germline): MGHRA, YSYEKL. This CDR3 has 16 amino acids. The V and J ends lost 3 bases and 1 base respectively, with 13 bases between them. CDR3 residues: CASSQGRTPSNQPQHF. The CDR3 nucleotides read TGCGCCAGCAGCCAGGGAAGGACACCAAGCAATCAGCCCCAGCATTTT.

This CDR3 is CASSHRSDEQYF. CDR3 bases: TGTGCCAGCAGTCACAGATCGGACGAGCAGTACTTC. The V and J genes are TRBV6-5 and TRBJ2-7; D gene uncertain. The germline gives CDR1 MNHEY, CDR2 SVGAGI. V was trimmed by 5 bases and J by 5 bases, leaving 10 bases between them. CDR3 length: 12 residues.

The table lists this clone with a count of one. The CDR3 DNA is TGCGCCAGCAGCCAAGATATGCGGGGGGCCCCTGAGGATGAGCAGTTCTTC. This sequence encodes CASSQDMRGAPEDEQFF. The rearrangement links TRBV4-1 to TRBJ2-1, with 8 nucleotides matching TRBD2. The V gene's germline CDR1 is MGHRA and CDR2 YSYEKL. The CDR3 length is 17 residues. V lost 0 bases and J lost 8; bases outside the gene matches: 12.

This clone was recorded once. The CDR3 region is CATSDSTDTQYF. The CDR3 bases are TGTGCCACCAGTGATTCCACAGATACGCAGTATTTT. This chain connects TRBV24-1 to TRBJ2-3, with D unclear. Trimming removed 2 bases from V and 2 bases from J, with 1 base in between. The CDR3 length is 12 residues. Germline V gives CDR1 KGHDR, CDR2 SFDVKD.

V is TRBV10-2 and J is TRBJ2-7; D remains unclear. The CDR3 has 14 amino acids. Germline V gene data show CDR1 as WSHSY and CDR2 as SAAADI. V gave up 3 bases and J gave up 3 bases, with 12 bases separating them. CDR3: CASSDSALLYEQYF. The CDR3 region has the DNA TGCGCCAGCAGTGATTCGGCACTACTCTACGAGCAGTACTTC.

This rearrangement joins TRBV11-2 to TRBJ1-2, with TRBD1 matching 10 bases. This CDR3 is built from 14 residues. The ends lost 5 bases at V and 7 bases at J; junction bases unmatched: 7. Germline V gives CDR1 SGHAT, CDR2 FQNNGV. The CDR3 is CASSLIGTGAGYTF. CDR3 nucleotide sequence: TGTGCCAGCAGCCTTATAGGGACAGGGGCTGGCTACACCTTC.

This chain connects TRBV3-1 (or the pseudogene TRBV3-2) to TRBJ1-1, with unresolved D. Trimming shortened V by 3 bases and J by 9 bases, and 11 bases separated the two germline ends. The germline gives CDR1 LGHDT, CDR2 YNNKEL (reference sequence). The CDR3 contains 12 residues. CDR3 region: CASSHRGMQAFF. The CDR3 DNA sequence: TGTGCCAGCAGCCATCGAGGCATGCAAGCTTTCTTT.

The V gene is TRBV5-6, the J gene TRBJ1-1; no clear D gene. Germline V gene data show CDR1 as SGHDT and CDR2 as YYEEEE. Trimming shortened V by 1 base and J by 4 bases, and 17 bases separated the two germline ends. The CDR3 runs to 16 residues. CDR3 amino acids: CASSLLLGGGGTEAFF. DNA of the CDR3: TGTGCCAGCAGCTTGTTGTTGGGCGGAGGAGGCACTGAAGCTTTCTTT.

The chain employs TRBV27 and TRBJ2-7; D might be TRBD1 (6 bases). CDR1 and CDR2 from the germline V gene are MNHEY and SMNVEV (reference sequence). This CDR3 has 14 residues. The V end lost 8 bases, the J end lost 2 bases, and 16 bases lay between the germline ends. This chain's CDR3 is CASASTGQPYEQYF. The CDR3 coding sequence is TGTGCCAGCGCCTCGACAGGACAGCCCTACGAGCAGTACTTC.

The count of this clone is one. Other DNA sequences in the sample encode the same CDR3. CDR3: CASSLGQGLTDTQYF. The CDR3 coding sequence is TGCGCCAGCAGCTTGGGACAGGGTCTGACAGATACGCAGTATTTT. The chain uses TRBV5-1 and TRBJ2-3; 7 nucleotides align to TRBD1. The length of the CDR3 is 15 residues. V gave up 0 bases and J gave up 3 bases; unmatched junction bases: 4. Germline V gene data show CDR1 as SGHRS and CDR2 as YFSETQ.

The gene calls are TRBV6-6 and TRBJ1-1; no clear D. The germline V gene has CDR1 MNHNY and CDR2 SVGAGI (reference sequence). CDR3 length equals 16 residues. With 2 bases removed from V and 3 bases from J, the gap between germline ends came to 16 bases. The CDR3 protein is CASSYRVLDGDTEAFF. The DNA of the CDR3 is TGTGCCAGCAGTTACCGGGTCCTCGATGGGGACACTGAAGCTTTCTTT.

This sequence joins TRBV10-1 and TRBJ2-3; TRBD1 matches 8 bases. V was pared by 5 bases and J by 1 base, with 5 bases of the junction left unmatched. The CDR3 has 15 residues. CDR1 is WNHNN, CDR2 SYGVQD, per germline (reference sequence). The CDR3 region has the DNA TGCGCCAGCAGTTCAGGGGGCGCCGGCACAGATACGCAGTATTTT. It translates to CASSSGGAGTDTQYF.